Below, 31 T cell receptor beta chains from the same sample are listed, as sequenced in a study of T cell responses to AZD1222 COVID-19 vaccine. Libraries were prepared by immunoSEQ multiplex PCR; TCRdb keeps only in-frame clonotypes and omits some of them. The sample includes about 130,000 clones, around 94% of them seen just once. The input for sequencing was peripheral blood, taken on day 0 of AZD1222 vaccination. All receptors come from an adult in good health.

The chain is built from TRBV4-1 and TRBJ1-1; D gene uncertain. The germline V gene has CDR1 MGHRA and CDR2 YSYEKL. Deletions cut 7 bases from V and 1 base from J, with 13 bases between. The CDR3 length is 14 residues. CDR3 protein: CASKPPRGNTEAFF. DNA of the CDR3: TGCGCCAGCAAACCCCCCCGCGGGAACACTGAAGCTTTCTTT.

The chain carries TRBV29-1 and TRBJ2-2; 8 bases fit TRBD1. Looked up from germline, CDR1 is SQVTM and CDR2 is ANQGSEA. After removal of 4 bases from V and 7 bases from J, the junction contained 11 bases not matched to a gene. The CDR3 sequence is 15 residues long. The CDR3 protein is CSVVTPGGEGGELFF. CDR3 DNA: TGCAGCGTTGTCACACCAGGGGGCGAGGGCGGGGAGCTGTTTTTT.

The chain joins TRBV29-1 to TRBJ1-1; D is unclear. Trimming pared 2 bases from V and 0 bases from J, leaving 7 bases between. The CDR3 is made up of 13 amino acids. In germline, CDR1 is SQVTM, CDR2 ANQGSEA. For the CDR3, the DNA is TGCAGCGTTGAAAGGAGTCTGAACACTGAAGCTTTCTTT. It translates to CSVERSLNTEAFF.

V gene TRBV6-2 or TRBV6-3 combines with J gene TRBJ1-1; 8 positions match TRBD1. V lost 6 bases, J lost 9 bases, and 9 bases stayed unmatched. CDR1 MNHEY and CDR2 SVGEGT come from the germline V gene. The CDR3 consists of 13 residues. The CDR3 sequence is CASSTGQGWKAFF. CDR3 bases: TGTGCCAGCAGCACAGGACAGGGATGGAAAGCTTTCTTT.

The V and J genes are TRBV9 and TRBJ2-1; D possibly corresponds to TRBD2 (6 bases). The CDR3 extends over 14 amino acids. V shed 5 bases and J shed 5 bases, with 14 bases lying between them. CDR1 SGDLS and CDR2 YYNGEE come from the germline V gene. The CDR3 is CASSQRDFNNEQFF. The CDR3 DNA reads as TGTGCCAGCAGTCAAAGGGACTTTAACAATGAGCAGTTCTTC.

The rearrangement links TRBV13 to TRBJ1-1; D ambiguous. Germline CDR1 and CDR2: PRHDT and FYEKMQ (reference sequence). The CDR3 extends over 13 amino acids. V was trimmed by 5 bases and J by 2 bases, leaving 9 bases between them. The CDR3 bases are TGTGCCAGCAGCACCCGGCTCAACACTGAAGCTTTCTTT. Protein sequence: CASSTRLNTEAFF.

This sequence joins TRBV24-1 and TRBJ1-2; D gene ambiguous. V lost 4 bases and J 4 bases, leaving 12 bases between the germline ends. Looked up from germline, CDR1 is KGHDR and CDR2 is SFDVKD. This CDR3 is 14 amino acids long. In nucleotides, the CDR3 is TGTGCCACCAGTGACGGGGATCCCCCCTATGGCTACACCTTC. This codes for CATSDGDPPYGYTF.

The genes are TRBV29-1 and TRBJ1-1; possibly TRBD1 for D (5 bases). In germline, CDR1 is SQVTM, CDR2 ANQGSEA. The CDR3 covers 15 residues. V lost 3 bases and J 2 bases, leaving 16 bases between the germline ends. The CDR3 is CSVETLGTANTEAFF. The CDR3 bases are TGCAGCGTTGAGACTCTCGGGACGGCAAACACTGAAGCTTTCTTT.

The chain couples TRBV18 to TRBJ2-5; 8 nucleotides match TRBD2. Per germline, CDR1 KGHSH and CDR2 LQKENI. CDR3 size: 15 residues. With V trimmed by 0 bases and J by 7 bases, 7 bases remained unmatched. Written as DNA, the CDR3 is TGTGCCAGCTCACCACCGGGACTAGAAGGGGGGACCCAGTACTTC. Its translation: CASSPPGLEGGTQYF.

In this sample, this clone turned up once. CDR3 nucleotide sequence: TGTGCCAGCAGCGCGACATACAGTGGTGGCTACACCTTC. It is translated as CASSATYSGGYTF. The rearrangement joins TRBV9 to TRBJ1-2; D is undetermined. The CDR3 runs to 13 residues. The V and J ends lost 3 bases and 7 bases respectively, with 13 bases between them. Germline CDR1 reads SGDLS; CDR2 reads YYNGEE. The variable domain in full, completed from reference TRBV9 and TRBJ1-2, reads DSGVTQTPKHLITATGQRVTLRCSPRSGDLSVYWYQQSLDQGLQFLIQYYNGEERAKGNILERFSAQQFPDLHSELNLSSLELGDSALYFCASSATYSGGYTFGSGTRLTVV.

This chain uses TRBV28 with TRBJ1-2; D not resolved. Trimming pared 1 base from V and 5 bases from J, leaving 20 bases between. Germline V gene sequence: CDR1 MDHEN, CDR2 SYDVKM. The CDR3 covers 17 residues. Here the CDR3 DNA reads TGTGCCAGCAGTTTATCGGACGTTATAGGGCGGATATATGGCTACACCTTC. Translation gives CASSLSDVIGRIYGYTF.

This rearrangement joins TRBV18 to TRBJ2-1; 9 bases are shared with TRBD1. CDR1 is KGHSH and CDR2 is LQKENI in the germline V gene. This CDR3 comprises 13 residues. V gave up 4 bases and J gave up 10 bases; unmatched junction bases: 5. The CDR3 coding sequence is TGTGCCAGCTCACAACAGGGGGCAGGGGAGCAGTTCTTC. It encodes CASSQQGAGEQFF.

The rearrangement links TRBV25-1 to TRBJ1-3; D is uncertain. Per the germline V gene, CDR1 is MGHDK and CDR2 is SYGVNS. The CDR3 runs 16 residues. The V end lost 0 bases, the J end lost 5 bases, and 14 bases lay between the germline ends. CDR3 bases: TGTGCCAGCAGTGAATATTCGGTCGCGGCGAGAAACACCATATATTTT. This codes for CASSEYSVAARNTIYF.

V and J are TRBV29-1 and TRBJ1-3; D is possibly TRBD1 (5 bases). Trimming pared 5 bases from V and 3 bases from J, leaving 11 bases between. The germline V gene has CDR1 SQVTM and CDR2 ANQGSEA. CDR3 length: 13 amino acids. CDR3 bases: TGCAGCGTTAATTACGGGGGTGGAAACACCATATATTTT. Amino acids: CSVNYGGGNTIYF.

The genes are TRBV6-5 and TRBJ1-2, with 8 bases identical to TRBD1. CDR3 length: 14 amino acids. From germline, CDR1 is MNHEY and CDR2 SVGAGI. V was pared by 6 bases and J by 4 bases, with 7 bases of the junction left unmatched. The CDR3 DNA reads as TGTGCCAGCAGCCGTGGGACAGGAGCCTATGGCTACACCTTC. Protein sequence: CASSRGTGAYGYTF.

V is TRBV29-1 and J is TRBJ2-4; tentative D call: TRBD1 (6 bases). CDR3 length equals 17 residues. From germline, CDR1 is SQVTM and CDR2 ANQGSEA. V lost 7 bases to trimming and J lost 0 bases, with 22 bases between them. For the CDR3, the DNA is TGCAGCGGCGACAGGCCGCCCATAGGGATAGCCAAAAACATTCAGTACTTC. Amino acids: CSGDRPPIGIAKNIQYF.

The sample holds one count of this clone. The J gene is TRBJ1-5, the V gene TRBV29-1, with 7 bases aligning to TRBD1. V shed 4 bases and J 3 bases; nucleotides not matched to a gene: 6. Germline values: CDR1 SQVTM, CDR2 ANQGSEA. The CDR3 has 14 amino acids. CDR3 amino acids: CSVAFGTDNQPQHF. CDR3 coding DNA: TGCAGCGTTGCCTTTGGGACAGACAATCAGCCCCAGCATTTT.

V is TRBV18 and J is TRBJ2-3, with TRBD1 identical over 8 bases. CDR1 and CDR2 from the germline V gene are KGHSH and LQKENI. The CDR3 has 16 amino acids. J gave up 1 base and V 4 bases, and 7 bases lay outside the gene matches. This CDR3 reads CASSRMTGARTDTQYF. CDR3 sequence (DNA): TGTGCCAGCTCACGAATGACAGGGGCCCGCACAGATACGCAGTATTTT.

The V and J genes are TRBV30 and TRBJ2-3, with D unresolved. The CDR3 has 12 residues. Germline CDR1 reads GTSNPN; CDR2 reads SVGIG (reference sequence). Deletions cut 2 bases from V and 10 bases from J, with 13 bases between. This CDR3 reads CAWSLAAGAQYF. In nucleotides, the CDR3 is TGTGCCTGGAGTTTGGCGGCAGGCGCGCAGTATTTT.

The J gene is TRBJ1-5, the V gene TRBV4-1; no definite D call. Germline assignment: CDR1 MGHRA and CDR2 YSYEKL. Trimming took off 4 bases at V and 2 bases at J, with 21 bases between the two ends. The CDR3 has 18 residues. The CDR3 nucleotides are TGCGCCAGCAGCCCATCCGGGTCCCAGGTAGAGGGCAATCAGCCCCAGCATTTT. It specifies CASSPSGSQVEGNQPQHF.

The genes are TRBV5-6 and TRBJ2-7; 9 nucleotides line up with TRBD1. The CDR3 has 14 amino acids. Per germline, CDR1 SGHDT and CDR2 YYEEEE. Losses at the gene ends were 4 bases for V and 4 bases for J; bases not matched to a gene: 6. The CDR3 nucleotides are TGTGCCAGCAGCCCACGGGACAGGGTTTACGAGCAGTACTTC. Translating gives CASSPRDRVYEQYF.

The chain combines TRBV5-5 with TRBJ1-1; a possible D gene is TRBD1 (6 bases). This CDR3 has 15 amino acids. The germline V gene encodes CDR1 SGHKS and CDR2 YYEKEE (reference sequence). The V end lost 0 bases, the J end lost 3 bases, and 12 bases lay between the germline ends. The CDR3 nucleotides are TGTGCCAGCAGCTTGGCCTGGGGGGCTTACACTGAAGCTTTCTTT. Translating gives CASSLAWGAYTEAFF.

This rearrangement joins TRBV19 to TRBJ1-4; D gene ambiguous. V was cut by 7 bases and J by 10 bases, with 7 bases left in between. CDR3 length: 10 residues. Germline values: CDR1 LNHDA, CDR2 SQIVND (reference sequence). The CDR3 DNA sequence: TGTGCCAGTAACGGTGGAAAACTGTTTTTT. It encodes CASNGGKLFF.

CDR3 sequence: CASSEGPRGTQTYGYTF. The CDR3, as DNA: TGTGCCAGCAGTGAAGGGCCCAGGGGGACCCAAACCTATGGCTACACCTTC. V and J are TRBV6-1 and TRBJ1-2, with TRBD1 matching over 7 bases. The CDR3 runs 17 residues. J was trimmed by 4 bases and V by 1 base; bases with no gene match: 12. Germline V gene sequence: CDR1 MNHNS, CDR2 SASEGT.

This clone came up once. This chain joins TRBV13 and TRBJ1-4; maybe TRBD1 (6 bases). The CDR3 contains 18 residues. CDR1 and CDR2 (germline): PRHDT, FYEKMQ (reference sequence). With 4 bases removed from V and 10 bases from J, the gap between germline ends came to 28 bases. CDR3: CASSSRTNKDGARGKLFF. CDR3 coding DNA: TGTGCCAGCAGCTCTAGGACCAATAAGGACGGAGCCAGGGGAAAACTGTTTTTT.

J is TRBJ1-1 and V is TRBV29-1, with 10 bases fitting TRBD1. J gave up 7 bases and V 3 bases, and 2 bases lay outside the gene matches. CDR3 length equals 12 residues. Germline CDR1 is SQVTM and CDR2 is ANQGSEA. The CDR3 region is CSVDGTGDEAFF. In nucleotides, the CDR3 is TGCAGCGTTGACGGGACAGGGGATGAAGCTTTCTTT.

This clone appeared a few times. This sequence joins TRBV19 and TRBJ2-1, with TRBD2 identical over 9 bases. Germline V CDR1 and CDR2: LNHDA, SQIVND (reference sequence). The V and J ends lost 3 bases and 7 bases, in that order; junction bases with no gene match: 10. The CDR3 is 16 residues long. The CDR3 spells CASSISSASGTNEQFF. The CDR3 DNA is TGTGCCAGTAGTATCTCGTCGGCTAGCGGGACTAATGAGCAGTTCTTC.

A word on this clone: Other DNA sequences in the sample encode the same CDR3. J is TRBJ1-3 and V is TRBV5-1, with unresolved D. Germline V gives CDR1 SGHRS, CDR2 YFSETQ. The CDR3 is 14 residues long. Trimming cost V 4 bases and J 0 bases, with 8 bases left between them. CDR3 DNA sequence: TGCGCCAGCAGCCCCAACCTCTCTGGAAACACCATATATTTT. Its translation: CASSPNLSGNTIYF.

The CDR3 nucleotides are TGTGCCATCAGTGATAGCCTAAAAGGGAATCAGCCCCAGCATTTT. This translates into CAISDSLKGNQPQHF. The rearrangement links TRBV10-3 to TRBJ1-5; D not resolved. V shed 3 bases and J shed 4 bases, with 13 bases lying between them. Germline CDR1 reads ENHRY; CDR2 reads SYGVKD. The CDR3 runs 15 residues.

The J gene is TRBJ2-2, the V gene TRBV5-8; D not certain. V was trimmed by 4 bases and J by 7 bases, leaving 17 bases between them. The germline V gene has CDR1 SGHTS and CDR2 YDEGEE. The CDR3 runs to 15 residues. DNA of the CDR3: TGTGCCAGCAGCCCCGGACGCCCCGGCGACGGGGAGCTGTTTTTT. As protein: CASSPGRPGDGELFF.

V usage is TRBV14 and J usage is TRBJ2-7; D may be TRBD2 (5 bases). Trimming left V 4 bases short and J 1 base short, with 5 bases between. Germline CDR1 SGHDN, CDR2 FVKESK. The CDR3 loop spans 12 amino acids. CDR3 bases: TGTGCCAGCAGCCGGACTTCCTACGAGCAGTACTTC. It translates to CASSRTSYEQYF. The complete variable domain, with remaining parts taken from reference TRBV14 and TRBJ2-7, reads EAGVTQFPSHSVIEKGQTVTLRCDPISGHDNLYWYRRVMGKEIKFLLHFVKESKQDESGMPNNRFLAERTGGTYSTLKVQPAELEDSGVYFCASSRTSYEQYFGPGTRLTVT.